This T cell receptor beta chain was sequenced during a study of cytomegalovirus exposure and HLA in healthy donors. Background on the study: Clustering assigned 81% of the approximately 370 genotyped donors to the Caucasian-associated ancestry cluster.

Germline values: CDR1 MNHEY, CDR2 SVGAGI. The CDR3 extends over 14 amino acids. The trim removed 6 bases at V and 2 bases at J, leaving 5 bases unmatched. 13 Jbeta primers and 60 Vbeta primers were used for the PCR. The protocol was immunoSEQ multiplex PCR, while the TCRdb copy is restricted to in-frame clones and leaves out a portion. This table holds some 120,000 clones, more than 60% found once. The chain is built from TRBV6-5 and TRBJ1-2; TRBD1 matches 8 bases. This receptor was identified in a woman aged 45 to 65 in good health and CMV-seropositive. The sequencing input was PBMCs. This chain's CDR3 is CASSGQGANYGYTF. The CDR3 bases are TGTGCCAGCAGCGGGCAGGGGGCAAACTATGGCTACACCTTC.